These 17 T cell receptor beta chains originate from one sample sequenced in a study of Ad26.COV2.S vaccination and SARS-CoV-2 variants. Only in-frame clones appear in the TCRdb table, and some are missing; sequencing was by immunoSEQ multiplex PCR. This sample has roughly 350,000 clones, with 87% found just once. Noted treatment: about 20 received Ad26.COV2.S at low or high dose, single or two shots; roughly 5 received placebo; per-sample allocation not given. Day 63 after the first vaccine or placebo injection was the time point for sampling. Source: peripheral blood, taken in a trial of Ad26.COV2.S vaccine versus placebo. These receptors were taken from a person between 18 and 65 years old who received the Ad26.COV2.S COVID-19 vaccine or a placebo.

The genes are TRBV10-3 and TRBJ2-3; D is undetermined. The CDR3 spans 12 residues. V was cut by 0 bases and J by 5 bases, with 3 bases left in between. Per the germline V gene, CDR1 is ENHRY and CDR2 is SYGVKD. In DNA form, the CDR3 reads TGTGCCATCAGTGAGTCTCTAGATACGCAGTATTTT. This gives the protein CAISESLDTQYF.

This clone has just one count. The chain employs TRBV19 and TRBJ1-2; D unresolved. V was shortened by 3 bases and J by 4 bases, with 12 bases between the two germline ends. The CDR3 runs 14 residues. Looked up from germline, CDR1 is LNHDA and CDR2 is SQIVND (reference sequence). CDR3 residues: CASSIAGWGYGYTF. In DNA, the CDR3 is TGTGCCAGTAGTATTGCTGGTTGGGGCTATGGCTACACCTTC.

This chain connects TRBV5-1 to TRBJ2-3; TRBD1 aligns across 9 bases. V dropped 5 bases and J dropped 2; count of bases not matched to a gene: 6. Germline V CDR1 and CDR2: SGHRS, YFSETQ. There are 15 residues in the CDR3. In DNA, the CDR3 is TGCGCCAGCAGAACCGGGACAGGGCTCACAGATACGCAGTATTTT. This gives the protein CASRTGTGLTDTQYF.

The genes are TRBV6-1 and TRBJ2-4, with 7 bases that match TRBD2. Germline CDR1 is MNHNS and CDR2 is SASEGT. Germline trimming cut 3 bases from V and 0 bases from J; bases unmatched to any gene: 8. The CDR3 spans 17 residues. CDR3 nucleotide sequence: TGTGCCAGCAGTGAGTCTAGCGGAGGTCTAGCCAAAAACATTCAGTACTTC. Residues: CASSESSGGLAKNIQYF.

This clone has just one count. This chain joins TRBV2 and TRBJ2-2; the D gene is possibly TRBD2 (5 bases). Germline V gene sequence: CDR1 SNHLY, CDR2 FYNNEI. V lost 1 base and J lost 0, with 9 bases in between. The CDR3 length is 16 residues. CDR3 in amino acids: CASSEVDFANTGELFF. The CDR3 nucleotides read TGTGCCAGCAGTGAAGTGGACTTCGCGAACACCGGGGAGCTGTTTTTT.

This clone was detected only once. V gene TRBV6-5 combines with J gene TRBJ2-5; no reliable D call. The germline gives CDR1 MNHEY, CDR2 SVGAGI. This CDR3 is 11 amino acids long. V lost 6 bases, J lost 5 bases, and 7 bases lay in between. The CDR3 region has the DNA TGTGCCAGCAGCCTCGGTGAGACCCAGTACTTC. Protein: CASSLGETQYF.

On this clone: The sample contains more than one DNA sequence encoding this CDR3. This sequence joins TRBV12-5 and TRBJ1-6; D is perhaps TRBD1 (5 bases). The germline V gene encodes CDR1 LGHNT and CDR2 FRNRAP. The CDR3 sequence is 15 residues long. V was pared by 1 base and J by 7 bases, with 11 bases between. In DNA, the CDR3 is TGTGCTAGTGGTTTGGGCGAGGGACGCAATTCACCCCTCCACTTT. This translates into CASGLGEGRNSPLHF.

In the case of this clone: The sample contains more than one DNA sequence encoding this CDR3. The rearrangement links TRBV7-6 to TRBJ2-1, with 12 bases aligning to TRBD2. V gave up 3 bases and J gave up 6 bases; unmatched junction bases: 0. The CDR3 contains 14 residues. Germline V CDR1 and CDR2: SGHVS, FNYEAQ. In nucleotides, the CDR3 is TGTGCCAGCAGCTTGACTAGCGGGGGCAATGAGCAGTTCTTC. It encodes CASSLTSGGNEQFF.

Here the CDR3 reads CASSLIQGAAGANVLTF. The CDR3 nucleotides are TGTGCCAGCAGCTTAATACAGGGGGCGGCCGGGGCCAACGTCCTGACTTTC. This chain connects TRBV7-9 to TRBJ2-6; 9 bases agree with TRBD1. The CDR3 extends over 17 amino acids. V lost 2 bases, J lost 4 bases, and 6 bases stayed unmatched. The germline CDR1 and CDR2 sequences are SEHNR and FQNEAQ (reference sequence).

V usage is TRBV19 and J usage is TRBJ1-6; TRBD1 aligns across 12 bases. The CDR3 is made up of 16 amino acids. V trimming: 1 base; J trimming: 7 bases; junction bases outside the gene matches: 2. Looked up from germline, CDR1 is LNHDA and CDR2 is SQIVND (reference sequence). CDR3 in amino acids: CASSIGDRGQNSPLHF. CDR3 coding DNA: TGTGCCAGTAGTATAGGGGACAGGGGGCAGAATTCACCCCTCCACTTT.

This sequence joins TRBV10-1 and TRBJ1-5, with D possibly being TRBD1 (6 bases). V was pared by 0 bases and J by 2 bases, with 14 bases between. The V gene's germline CDR1 is WNHNN and CDR2 SYGVQD (reference sequence). The CDR3 is made up of 17 amino acids. The CDR3 DNA reads TGCGCCAGCAGTGAGTCGTCAGGGGTAGTGGGCAATCAGCCCCAGCATTTT. As protein: CASSESSGVVGNQPQHF.

The J gene is TRBJ1-2, the V gene TRBV5-1; 9 bases line up with TRBD1. The CDR3 covers 15 residues. CDR1 is SGHRS, CDR2 YFSETQ, per germline. V lost 6 bases, J lost 4 bases, and 10 bases stayed unmatched. CDR3 protein: CASTPGGTGSYGYTF. For the CDR3, the DNA is TGCGCCAGCACCCCGGGGGGGACAGGGTCCTATGGCTACACCTTC.

The rearrangement links TRBV27 to TRBJ2-1; TRBD2 is a possible D gene (5 bases). This CDR3 is built from 16 residues. The V end was cut by 6 bases, the J end by 4 bases, with 19 bases between. Germline V gene data show CDR1 as MNHEY and CDR2 as SMNVEV (reference sequence). The CDR3 DNA reads TGTGCCAGCAGCCCCGCAGGTTCCGGAGGTTACAATGAGCAGTTCTTC. Protein: CASSPAGSGGYNEQFF.

This chain joins TRBV4-1 and TRBJ2-7; tentative D call: TRBD2 (6 bases). V lost 4 bases and J lost 2, with 12 bases in between. CDR3 length: 14 residues. The V gene's germline CDR1 is MGHRA and CDR2 YSYEKL. The CDR3 sequence is CASSPAGTPYEQYF. The CDR3 coding sequence is TGCGCCAGCAGCCCCGCCGGGACTCCCTACGAGCAGTACTTC.

The chain carries TRBV4-2 and TRBJ2-5, with 9 bases matching TRBD2. Germline trimming cut 5 bases from V and 5 bases from J; bases unmatched to any gene: 9. Germline lookup yields CDR1 LGHNA and CDR2 YNFKEQ. The CDR3 has 15 amino acids. In DNA form, the CDR3 reads TGTGCCAGCAGCTCCGGCGGGGGGGCCATGGAGACCCAGTACTTC. Encoded protein: CASSSGGGAMETQYF.

V gene TRBV27 combines with J gene TRBJ2-7; 7 nucleotides match TRBD1. Trimming at V came to 4 bases and at J to 7 bases, leaving 13 bases not matched to a gene. This CDR3 is built from 15 residues. Germline lookup yields CDR1 MNHEY and CDR2 SMNVEV (reference sequence). CDR3 amino acids: CASSYLTGSLVEQYF. The CDR3 DNA sequence: TGTGCCAGCAGTTATCTGACAGGGTCCCTCGTGGAGCAGTACTTC.

The chain recombines TRBV10-3 with TRBJ2-2; 12 nucleotides align to TRBD2. This CDR3 contains 16 residues. With V trimmed by 6 bases and J by 3 bases, 5 bases remained unmatched. Germline V gene lookup returns CDR1 ENHRY and CDR2 SYGVKD. The CDR3 sequence is CAIRMTSGGDTGELFF. The CDR3, as DNA: TGTGCCATCAGGATGACTAGCGGGGGAGACACCGGGGAGCTGTTTTTT.